These 4 T cell receptor beta chains were all obtained from the same sample, sequenced in a study of CD8 T cells in ankylosing spondylitis. TCRdb recomputed calls from the 5' RACE reads with MiXCR, one row per CDR3 protein. The sample yields around 90,000 distinct CDR3 sequences, around 27% seen once. The sequenced sample consisted of blood, either unsorted or a sorted T cell fraction (not recorded which). These receptors originate from a male donor with ankylosing spondylitis or in good health (not recorded which).

At least ten counts were recorded for this clonotype. The chain links TRBV20-1 to TRBJ2-7; 8 bases are shared with TRBD2. Germline values: CDR1 DFQATT, CDR2 SNEGSKA (reference sequence). The CDR3 is made up of 15 amino acids. J gave up 2 bases and V 0 bases, and 6 bases lay outside the gene matches. CDR3 DNA: TGCAGTGCTAGAGACGCGGGGGGCGGCACCTACGAGCAGTACGTC. It is translated as CSARDAGGGTYEQYV.

The chain has TRBV11-2 and TRBJ2-2, with TRBD2 matching over 14 bases. The CDR3 consists of 18 residues. Germline lookup yields CDR1 SGHAT and CDR2 FQNNGV. Unmatched junction bases numbered 11, after V lost 4 bases and J lost 7 bases. The CDR3 DNA is TGTGCCAGCAGCTCCCGGACTAGCGGGGGGACTTACCTCGGGGAGCTGTTTTTT. This translates into CASSSRTSGGTYLGELFF.

The chain employs TRBV20-1 and TRBJ1-1; perhaps TRBD1 as D (5 bases). V was clipped by 1 base and J by 0 bases, with 6 bases between them. CDR1 is DFQATT, CDR2 SNEGSKA, per germline (reference sequence). This CDR3 has 13 residues. The CDR3 coding sequence is TGCAGTGCTAGAGGGGGGTTGAACACTGAAGCTTTCTTT. Translated, it gives CSARGGLNTEAFF.

The chain couples TRBV19 to TRBJ2-1, with no clear D. The CDR3 covers 12 residues. V dropped 3 bases and J dropped 4 bases, with 4 bases sitting between them. The germline CDR1 and CDR2 sequences are LNHDA and SQIVND (reference sequence). The DNA of the CDR3 is TGTGCCAGTAGTATCGGTTACAATGAGCAGTTCTTC. Translation: CASSIGYNEQFF.